This note documents a single T cell receptor beta chain sequence. This specimen comes from a study of blood T cell repertoires in COVID-19. About the research overall: Collection of acute and convalescent COVID-19 samples took place in the United States, Italy and Spain. From T cells, B-cell-depleted T cells, or PBMCs came the material, which was cDNA or gDNA.

Original processing methods: By means of reference gene primer amplification, nucleated cell counts were estimated. Generated by immunoSEQ multiplex PCR, the TCRdb table keeps only in-frame clones and is missing some. That table gives V, J and clone size, and the DNA gave D and trimming. The sample carries about 140,000 clones, 77% recorded once. V lost 3 bases and J 4 bases, leaving 2 bases between the germline ends. Germline values: CDR1 WNHNN, CDR2 SYGVQD (reference sequence). This CDR3 contains 11 residues. V usage is TRBV10-1 and J usage is TRBJ2-3; D is ambiguous. This clonotype originated in a woman in her forties or fifties with active or convalescent COVID-19. Sequencing input: peripheral blood. The DNA for the CDR3 is TGCGCCAGCAGTGACGCAGATACGCAGTATTTT. Its translation: CASSDADTQYF.